This T cell receptor beta chain stems from a study of control samples from healthy donors and cancer patients. CDR1 SGHDN and CDR2 FVKESK come from the germline V gene. The CDR3 contains 12 residues. V shed 5 bases and J shed 11 bases, with 15 bases lying between them. The protocol was immunoSEQ multiplex PCR, while the TCRdb copy is restricted to in-frame clones and leaves out a portion. Of around 90,000 clones in the sample, 70% to 90% were seen once. The chain links TRBV14 to TRBJ1-1; D uncertain. The receptor comes from a man aged 25 to 40 in good health. Material for sequencing was blood. CDR3 in amino acids: CASSNSSPGAFF. In DNA, the CDR3 is TGTGCCAGCAGCAATAGTTCGCCTGGGGCTTTCTTT.